This TCR beta chain is from a study of CD8 T cells in ankylosing spondylitis. Study-wide results and limits: There was a TCR beta motif, made of several highly homologous variants, that appeared characteristic of ankylosing spondylitis blood.

With regard to this clonotype: What it recognizes is unknown.

5'-RACE, quantitative and with molecular barcodes, yielded the TCR beta libraries. TCRdb called the 5' RACE reads again in MiXCR, with one record for every CDR3 protein. The sample lists 35,000 or so distinct CDR3 sequences, 15% to 20% seen once, with 45% in the top ten. This CDR3 contains 16 residues. Germline lookup yields CDR1 KGHDR and CDR2 SFDVKD. V lost 3 bases and J lost 9; bases outside the gene matches: 9. Sequencing was performed on blood. The J gene is TRBJ2-1, the V gene TRBV24-1, with 11 bases identical to TRBD2. The TCR originated in a male donor with ankylosing spondylitis or in good health (not recorded which). The CDR3 DNA reads TGTGCCACCAGTGATGTCCGGGCTAGCGGGAGGCCTGAGCAGTTCTTC. This codes for CATSDVRASGRPEQFF.